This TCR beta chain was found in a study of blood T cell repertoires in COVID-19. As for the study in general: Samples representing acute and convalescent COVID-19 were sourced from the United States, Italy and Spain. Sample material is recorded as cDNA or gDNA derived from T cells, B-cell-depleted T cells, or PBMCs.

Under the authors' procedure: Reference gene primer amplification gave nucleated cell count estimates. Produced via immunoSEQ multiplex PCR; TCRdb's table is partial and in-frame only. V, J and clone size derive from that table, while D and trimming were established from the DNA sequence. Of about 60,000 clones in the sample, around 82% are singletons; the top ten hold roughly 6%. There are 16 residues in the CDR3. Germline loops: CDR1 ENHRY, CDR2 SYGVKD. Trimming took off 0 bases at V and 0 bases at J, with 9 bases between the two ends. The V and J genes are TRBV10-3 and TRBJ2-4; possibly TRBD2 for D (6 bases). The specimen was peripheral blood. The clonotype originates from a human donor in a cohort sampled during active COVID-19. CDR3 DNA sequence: TGTGCCATCAGTGAGTCCGGGGGTTTAGCCAAAAACATTCAGTACTTC. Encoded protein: CAISESGGLAKNIQYF.